This TCR beta chain was captured in a study of blood T cell repertoires in COVID-19. Clones were sequenced by immunoSEQ multiplex PCR, and TCRdb holds only the in-frame ones, with some missing. This table has tens of thousands of clones, 88% appearing once. The trim removed 3 bases at V and 2 bases at J, leaving 3 bases unmatched. The germline CDR1 and CDR2 sequences are MGHRA and YSYEKL. The CDR3 is 14 residues long. The sequencing input was peripheral blood. This chain joins TRBV4-1 and TRBJ1-1, with 7 bases aligning to TRBD1. The sequence was collected from a woman in her 70s with acute or convalescent COVID-19. In DNA, the CDR3 is TGCGCCAGCAGCCACAGACAGGGTAACACTGAAGCTTTCTTT. As protein: CASSHRQGNTEAFF.